The 8 T cell receptor beta chains below all came from one sample that was sequenced in a study of blood T cell repertoires in COVID-19. Sequencing used immunoSEQ multiplex PCR; TCRdb keeps in-frame clones, though not all of them. This table has about 150,000 clones, about 85% appearing once. The sequenced sample consisted of peripheral blood. These TCRs come from a woman aged 70-85 years with acute or convalescent COVID-19.

The chain carries TRBV6-2 or TRBV6-3 and TRBJ2-2; D possibly corresponds to TRBD1 (5 bases). The CDR3 spans 14 residues. Germline CDR1 is MNHEY and CDR2 is SVGEGT. Trimming removed 3 bases from V and 4 bases from J, with 9 bases in between. The CDR3 reads CASSYQGGTGELFF. CDR3 nucleotide sequence: TGTGCCAGCAGTTATCAGGGCGGCACCGGGGAGCTGTTTTTT.

The CDR3 loop is CASSQEQSSYEQYF. The CDR3 nucleotides read TGTGCCAGCAGCCAAGAACAGAGCTCCTACGAGCAGTACTTC. The chain joins TRBV3-1 (or the pseudogene TRBV3-2) to TRBJ2-7; D gene unclear. There are 14 residues in the CDR3. Germline V gene sequence: CDR1 LGHDT, CDR2 YNNKEL (reference sequence). The V end lost 0 bases, the J end lost 0 bases, and 6 bases lay between the germline ends.

The rearrangement uses TRBV7-2 and TRBJ1-3, with D unclear. The CDR3 has 14 amino acids. In germline, CDR1 is SGHTA, CDR2 FQGNSA. The CDR3 sequence is CALKELSSGNTIYF. The CDR3 DNA reads TGTGCACTCAAGGAGCTGAGCTCTGGAAACACCATATATTTT. Full variable domain (outside the CDR3, taken from reference TRBV7-2 and TRBJ1-3): GAGVSQSPSNKVTEKGKDVELRCDPISGHTALYWYRQSLGQGLEFLIYFQGNSAPDKSGLPSDRFSAERTGGSVSTLTIQRTQQEDSAVYLCALKELSSGNTIYFGEGSWLTVV.

The rearrangement uses TRBV28 and TRBJ1-6; the D gene is possibly TRBD1 (5 bases). Germline V gives CDR1 MDHEN, CDR2 SYDVKM. The CDR3 loop spans 17 amino acids. Deletions cut 10 bases from V and 0 bases from J, with 19 bases between. DNA of the CDR3: TGTGCCACCGCGTACGGGGGGGGGAGCTCCTATAATTCACCCCTCCACTTT. Translated, it gives CATAYGGGSSYNSPLHF.

The chain combines TRBV5-5 with TRBJ1-6; 11 nucleotides line up with TRBD1. J gave up 11 bases and V 5 bases, and 6 bases lay outside the gene matches. CDR3 length: 14 residues. Germline CDR1 reads SGHKS; CDR2 reads YYEKEE (reference sequence). In DNA form, the CDR3 reads TGTGCCAGCAGACAGGACAGGGGGCGTACACCCCTCCACTTT. Its translation: CASRQDRGRTPLHF.

The chain recombines TRBV7-9 with TRBJ1-1; perhaps TRBD1 as D (6 bases). Trimming removed 1 base at V and 1 base at J, with 7 bases between. The CDR3 is 14 residues long. Germline assignment: CDR1 SEHNR and CDR2 FQNEAQ (reference sequence). CDR3 DNA: TGTGCCAGCAGCTTAGAACAGGGGAACACTGAAGCTTTCTTT. It yields the protein CASSLEQGNTEAFF.

On this clone: Sequence at one end of the junction differs from germline and may be a read error. This rearrangement joins TRBV7-7 to TRBJ1-4, with D perhaps matching TRBD1 (6 bases). The CDR3 extends over 15 amino acids. Germline V gene data show CDR1 as SSHAT and CDR2 as FNYEAQ (reference sequence). The CDR3 loop reads CASSLGQSTNEKLFF. Written as DNA, the CDR3 is TGTGCTAGCAGCCTTGGACAGTCAACTAATGAAAAACTGTTTTTT.

The gene calls are TRBV3-1 (or the pseudogene TRBV3-2) and TRBJ2-3; 12 bases are a match to TRBD2. Germline V gene data show CDR1 as LGHDT and CDR2 as YNNKEL (reference sequence). The V and J ends lost 1 base and 7 bases, in that order; junction bases with no gene match: 3. The CDR3 totals 15 residues. In nucleotides, the CDR3 is TGTGCCAGCAGCCAAGTGACTAGCGGGGGTAATACGCAGTATTTT. Encoded protein: CASSQVTSGGNTQYF.